The sequence of this T cell receptor (beta chain) was determined in a study of T cell responses to AZD1222 COVID-19 vaccine. The study's findings and limits: Dominant at 160-218 and 743-854, vaccine-associated CD4 TCRs also spanned spike.

Generated by immunoSEQ multiplex PCR, the TCRdb table keeps only in-frame clones and is missing some. The profile covers under 150,000 clones, with roughly 92% appearing a single time and around 1.1% taken by the ten largest. In regard to this clone: Its cognate antigen is unknown.

Sequences were derived from peripheral blood, sampled 28 days after the second AZD1222 dose. This TCR derives from an adult who received the AZD1222 COVID-19 vaccine.

The CDR3 region has the DNA TGTGCCAGCAGAACCGGGACAGGGAATCAGAACATTCAGTACTTC. This encodes CASRTGTGNQNIQYF. The chain joins TRBV28 to TRBJ2-4; TRBD1 aligns across 9 bases. J was trimmed by 7 bases and V by 6 bases; bases with no gene match: 10. Germline values: CDR1 MDHEN, CDR2 SYDVKM. The CDR3 length is 15 residues.